A single sample gave rise to the 25 T cell receptor beta chains below, sequenced in a study of blood T cell repertoires in COVID-19. Using immunoSEQ multiplex PCR, the repertoire was profiled, and TCRdb retains in-frame clones only, with some absent. The table includes 200,000 or so clones, about 79% detected once. Sequencing was carried out using peripheral blood. The source is a man in his forties who had recovered from COVID-19.

V gene TRBV11-2 combines with J gene TRBJ2-1; 13 bases agree with TRBD2. Germline CDR1 and CDR2: SGHAT and FQNNGV. With V trimmed by 5 bases and J by 6 bases, 7 bases remained unmatched. The CDR3 contains 16 residues. The CDR3 nucleotides read TGTGCCAGCAGCCTCCGGACTAGCGGGAGAGGCAATGAGCAGTTCTTC. Encoded protein: CASSLRTSGRGNEQFF.

This clone was counted a single time. The chain uses TRBV10-3 and TRBJ2-1; 7 bases are shared with TRBD2. The V and J ends lost 7 bases and 5 bases, in that order; junction bases with no gene match: 8. The CDR3 contains 14 residues. Germline lookup yields CDR1 ENHRY and CDR2 SYGVKD. The DNA of the CDR3 is TGTGCCATCAAGGGTCTAGCGGACCACAATGAGCAGTTCTTC. Encoded protein: CAIKGLADHNEQFF.

The chain combines TRBV6-5 with TRBJ2-7; 9 bases map to TRBD2. The length of the CDR3 is 14 residues. Trimming removed 4 bases from V and 5 bases from J; junction bases left unmatched: 6. Germline V gives CDR1 MNHEY, CDR2 SVGAGI. In DNA, the CDR3 is TGTGCCAGCAGTTTTAGCGGGAGTTTCGACGAGCAGTACTTC. Translating gives CASSFSGSFDEQYF.

V is TRBV5-8 and J is TRBJ2-1; TRBD1 might be the D (5 bases). The CDR3 has 15 amino acids. V was clipped by 4 bases and J by 6 bases, with 17 bases between them. Germline V gives CDR1 SGHTS, CDR2 YDEGEE. DNA of the CDR3: TGTGCCAGCAGCCGACCTGGGGCCCAGGGCAATGAGCAGTTCTTC. Its translation: CASSRPGAQGNEQFF.

The chain has TRBV6-5 and TRBJ2-2, with TRBD1 matching over 10 bases. This CDR3 spans 14 amino acids. V shed 6 bases, J shed 6 bases, and the junction held 4 bases outside the gene matches. CDR1 is MNHEY, CDR2 SVGAGI, per germline. The CDR3 loop is CASSRQGAPGELFF. CDR3 in DNA: TGTGCCAGCAGCCGACAGGGGGCCCCCGGGGAGCTGTTTTTT.

The V gene is TRBV6-5, the J gene TRBJ2-3; 8 bases fit TRBD1. The length of the CDR3 is 15 residues. After removal of 7 bases from V and 4 bases from J, the junction contained 10 bases not matched to a gene. In germline, CDR1 is MNHEY, CDR2 SVGAGI. The DNA of the CDR3 is TGTGCCAGCAACAACCCAGGGGGCGCCGCAGATACGCAGTATTTT. It encodes CASNNPGGAADTQYF.

The chain recombines TRBV6-5 with TRBJ1-1; no clear D gene. This CDR3 is built from 15 residues. Germline V lookup: CDR1 MNHEY, CDR2 SVGAGI. V was trimmed by 4 bases and J by 0 bases, leaving 12 bases between them. Here the CDR3 reads CASSLEGSVNTEAFF. The CDR3, as DNA: TGTGCCAGCAGTTTGGAGGGCAGTGTGAACACTGAAGCTTTCTTT.

For the CDR3, the DNA is TGCGCCAGCAGCCAAGAGGGTACGACATCGACGCAGTATTTT. Translating it yields CASSQEGTTSTQYF. The V gene is TRBV4-1, the J gene TRBJ2-3; D is undetermined. Trimming removed 0 bases at V and 9 bases at J, with 13 bases between. Germline V gene lookup returns CDR1 MGHRA and CDR2 YSYEKL. The CDR3 consists of 14 residues.

V gene TRBV13 combines with J gene TRBJ1-1; TRBD1 might be the D (5 bases). The ends were cut back, 5 bases at V and 1 base at J, with 17 bases in the middle. This CDR3 contains 16 residues. CDR1 is PRHDT, CDR2 FYEKMQ, per germline (reference sequence). CDR3 sequence: CASSPLGGEGNTEAFF. CDR3 bases: TGTGCCAGCAGCCCCCTTGGGGGGGAGGGGAACACTGAAGCTTTCTTT.

This clone was counted at least ten times. The CDR3 bases are TGTGCCAGCAGCCAAGAGAGGTCTCTTGCGGAGGCGGGAGGGAGGAACGAGCAGTACTTC. Translating gives CASSQERSLAEAGGRNEQYF. V and J are TRBV3-1 (or the pseudogene TRBV3-2) and TRBJ2-7, with 9 bases that match TRBD2. Germline V gene sequence: CDR1 LGHDT, CDR2 YNNKEL (reference sequence). This CDR3 has 20 amino acids. V was clipped by 0 bases and J by 5 bases; unmatched bases: 20.

This clone was observed at least ten times. The chain joins TRBV14 to TRBJ2-6; weak D call: TRBD1 (5 bases). The germline V gene has CDR1 SGHDN and CDR2 FVKESK. The V end lost 3 bases, the J end lost 0 bases, and 18 bases lay between the germline ends. The CDR3 runs 19 residues. The CDR3: CASSQTRLGQVSGANVLTF. The DNA of the CDR3 is TGTGCCAGCAGCCAGACTCGCTTGGGGCAGGTCTCTGGGGCCAACGTCCTGACTTTC.

V and J are TRBV30 and TRBJ1-2; no clear D gene. V was pared by 0 bases and J by 7 bases, with 12 bases between. The CDR3 spans 13 residues. Germline CDR1 GTSNPN, CDR2 SVGIG (reference sequence). For the CDR3, the DNA is TGTGCCTGGAGTGTAGGAGGCGGACCTGGCTACACCTTC. Translating it yields CAWSVGGGPGYTF.

This chain uses TRBV6-5 with TRBJ2-5, with TRBD1 matching over 8 bases. The J segment lost 4 bases and the V segment lost 4 bases, leaving 11 bases of the junction unmatched. Germline CDR1 reads MNHEY; CDR2 reads SVGAGI. The CDR3 has 16 residues. The CDR3 protein is CASSSDFRGQGETQYF. The CDR3 DNA is TGTGCCAGCAGTTCAGACTTCAGGGGGCAGGGAGAGACCCAGTACTTC.

The chain recombines TRBV5-6 with TRBJ1-1; possibly TRBD1 for D (6 bases). Looked up from germline, CDR1 is SGHDT and CDR2 is YYEEEE. V was clipped by 0 bases and J by 5 bases, with 14 bases between them. This CDR3 has 15 residues. The CDR3: CASSLGAGVGTEAFF. The DNA for the CDR3 is TGTGCCAGCAGCTTGGGGGCAGGGGTGGGTACTGAAGCTTTCTTT.

V usage is TRBV5-6 and J usage is TRBJ1-6; perhaps TRBD1 as D (6 bases). The CDR3 is 15 amino acids. From germline, CDR1 is SGHDT and CDR2 YYEEEE. The V gene lost 0 bases and the J gene lost 6 bases, with 10 bases spanning the gap. This CDR3 reads CASSLGQAINSPLHF. As DNA, the CDR3 is TGTGCCAGCAGCTTGGGACAGGCGATTAATTCACCCCTCCACTTT.

The chain joins TRBV7-2 to TRBJ2-3; TRBD2 aligns across 10 bases. The germline CDR1 and CDR2 sequences are SGHTA and FQGNSA. CDR3 length: 16 residues. V trimming: 3 bases; J trimming: 5 bases; junction bases outside the gene matches: 8. The CDR3 DNA sequence: TGTGCCAGCAGCTTTGGCGCTAGCGGGGGCGTAGATACGCAGTATTTT. Its translation is CASSFGASGGVDTQYF.

The rearrangement joins TRBV5-6 to TRBJ1-2; no clear D gene. Germline V CDR1 and CDR2: SGHDT, YYEEEE. The CDR3 consists of 17 residues. V lost 0 bases to trimming and J lost 3 bases, with 18 bases between them. The DNA for the CDR3 is TGTGCCAGCAGCTTGGCCGGAGGCAGCGATCTCCACTATGGCTACACCTTC. Translating gives CASSLAGGSDLHYGYTF.

The chain has TRBV4-1 and TRBJ1-2; D perhaps matches TRBD1 (5 bases). V was clipped by 4 bases and J by 2 bases, with 14 bases between them. The CDR3 is made up of 15 amino acids. The germline V gene has CDR1 MGHRA and CDR2 YSYEKL. The DNA for the CDR3 is TGCGCCAGCAGCCCCTCCCCGCGACAGAACTATGGCTACACCTTC. Protein product: CASSPSPRQNYGYTF.

The V gene is TRBV11-2, the J gene TRBJ2-5, with TRBD2 matching over 7 bases. The germline V gene has CDR1 SGHAT and CDR2 FQNNGV. The CDR3 runs 15 residues. J was trimmed by 5 bases and V by 2 bases; bases with no gene match: 8. CDR3 coding DNA: TGTGCCAGCAGCTTATACGCGGGAGAGGAGGAGACCCAGTACTTC. This sequence encodes CASSLYAGEEETQYF.

The chain is built from TRBV12-5 and TRBJ2-3; 9 bases agree with TRBD2. CDR1 and CDR2 from the germline V gene are LGHNT and FRNRAP. The CDR3 is 16 amino acids. The junction had 7 bases not matched to a gene; V was cut back by 3 bases and J by 3 bases. The CDR3 loop is CASGFGGGAPTDTQYF. The CDR3 DNA reads as TGTGCTAGTGGTTTCGGCGGGGGGGCTCCGACAGATACGCAGTATTTT.

CDR3 in amino acids: CASSPRTGFPSYTF. The CDR3 DNA reads TGTGCCAGCAGTCCTCGAACAGGGTTCCCCTCCTACACCTTC. V gene TRBV2 combines with J gene TRBJ1-2; the D gene is possibly TRBD1 (6 bases). Trimming pared 5 bases from V and 10 bases from J, leaving 20 bases between. The CDR3 loop spans 14 amino acids. Germline V gene data show CDR1 as SNHLY and CDR2 as FYNNEI.

This rearrangement joins TRBV4-1 to TRBJ2-5, with D tentatively TRBD2 (5 bases). This CDR3 is built from 13 residues. Germline assignment: CDR1 MGHRA and CDR2 YSYEKL. V lost 6 bases to trimming and J lost 4 bases, with 12 bases between them. CDR3: CASSSNRGETQYF. The CDR3, as DNA: TGCGCCAGCAGTTCAAACCGGGGAGAGACCCAGTACTTC.

The V gene is TRBV7-9, the J gene TRBJ2-7, with 7 bases that match TRBD1. The V gene end was trimmed by 1 base and the J gene end by 2 bases; junction bases not matched to a gene: 5. CDR3 length equals 15 residues. In germline, CDR1 is SEHNR, CDR2 FQNEAQ (reference sequence). The CDR3 nucleotides read TGTGCCAGCAGCTTAGGGGGGACAGTTCCCTACGAGCAGTACTTC. Residues: CASSLGGTVPYEQYF.

This clone was picked up a small number of times. The chain is built from TRBV6-2 or TRBV6-3 and TRBJ1-1; no firm D call. From germline, CDR1 is MNHEY and CDR2 SVGEGT. V lost 0 bases, J lost 3 bases, and 8 bases lay in between. The CDR3 has 14 residues. The CDR3 DNA reads TGTGCCAGCAGTTACTCCCTCTCAGACACTGAAGCTTTCTTT. It encodes CASSYSLSDTEAFF.

This sequence joins TRBV5-1 and TRBJ1-1; D might be TRBD1 (6 bases). Germline assignment: CDR1 SGHRS and CDR2 YFSETQ. The CDR3 contains 14 residues. V lost 4 bases, J lost 1 base, and 11 bases lay in between. The CDR3 spells CASSLGTRNTEAFF. CDR3 sequence (DNA): TGCGCCAGCAGCCTGGGGACACGGAACACTGAAGCTTTCTTT. The entire variable domain, with the rest obtained from reference TRBV5-1 and TRBJ1-1, is as follows: KAGVTQTPRYLIKTRGQQVTLSCSPISGHRSVSWYQQTPGQGLQFLFEYFSETQRNKGNFPGRFSGRQFSNSRSEMNVSTLELGDSALYLCASSLGTRNTEAFFGQGTRLTVV.